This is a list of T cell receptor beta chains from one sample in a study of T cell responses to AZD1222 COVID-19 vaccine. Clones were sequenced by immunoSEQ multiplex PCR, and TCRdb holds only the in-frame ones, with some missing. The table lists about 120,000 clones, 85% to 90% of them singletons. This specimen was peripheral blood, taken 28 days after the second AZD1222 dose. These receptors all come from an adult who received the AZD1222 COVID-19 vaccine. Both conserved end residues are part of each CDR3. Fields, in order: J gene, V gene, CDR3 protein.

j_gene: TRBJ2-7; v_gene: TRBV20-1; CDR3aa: CSASLAGERF
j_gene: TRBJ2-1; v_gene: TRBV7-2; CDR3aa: CASSERWGLGNEQFF
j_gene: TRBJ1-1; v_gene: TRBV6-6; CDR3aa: CASSRWTGLNTEAFF
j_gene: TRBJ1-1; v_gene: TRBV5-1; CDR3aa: CASREQQNTEAFF
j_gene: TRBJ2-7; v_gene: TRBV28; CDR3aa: CASSLERRGYEQYF
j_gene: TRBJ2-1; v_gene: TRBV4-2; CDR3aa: CASSPSGGTLGNEQFF
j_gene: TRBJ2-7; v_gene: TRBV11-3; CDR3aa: CASSSATRQYF
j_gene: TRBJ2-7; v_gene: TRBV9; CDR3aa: CASSVAGAEGYEQYF
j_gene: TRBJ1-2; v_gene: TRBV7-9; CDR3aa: CASSLGQGGANYGYTF
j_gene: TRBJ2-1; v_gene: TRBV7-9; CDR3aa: CASASGGPEQFDEQFF
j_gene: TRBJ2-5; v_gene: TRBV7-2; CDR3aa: CASSLALGETQYF
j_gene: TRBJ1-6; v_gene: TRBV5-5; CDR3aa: CASSLDGTGYSPLHF
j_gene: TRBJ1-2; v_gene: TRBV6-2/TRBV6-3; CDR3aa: CASSYETVNYGYTF
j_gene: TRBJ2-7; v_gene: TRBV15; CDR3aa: CATSRDLGYEQYF
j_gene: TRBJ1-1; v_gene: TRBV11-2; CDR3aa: CASSLWTGPPDTEAFF
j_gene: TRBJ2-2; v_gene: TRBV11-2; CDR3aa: CASSLVAVSGELFF
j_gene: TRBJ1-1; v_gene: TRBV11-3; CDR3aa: CASSPGAGNTEAFF
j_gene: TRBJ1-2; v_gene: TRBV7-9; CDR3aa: CASSGIFPGAQENGYTF
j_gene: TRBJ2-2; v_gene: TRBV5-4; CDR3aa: CASSFSPGELFF
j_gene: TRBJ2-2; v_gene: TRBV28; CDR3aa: CASSSPQGHLTGELFF
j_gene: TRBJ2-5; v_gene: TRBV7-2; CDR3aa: CASRADRGYWETQYF
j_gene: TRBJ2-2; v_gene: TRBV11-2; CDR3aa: CASSSLAGSTGELFF
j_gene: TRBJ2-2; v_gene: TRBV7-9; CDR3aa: CASSLLQGGRRYTGELFF
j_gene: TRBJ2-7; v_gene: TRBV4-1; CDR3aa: CASSQPDGAYEQYF
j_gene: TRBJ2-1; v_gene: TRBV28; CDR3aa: CASSPPDRETYNEQFF
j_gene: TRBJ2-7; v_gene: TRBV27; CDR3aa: CASRSDPGQTYEQYF
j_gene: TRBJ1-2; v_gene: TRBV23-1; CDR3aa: CASSQTAVDYGYTF
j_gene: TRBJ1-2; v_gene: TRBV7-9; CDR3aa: CASSNARGLGYTF
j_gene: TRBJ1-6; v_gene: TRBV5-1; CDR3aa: CASSLDSGGGRSPLHF
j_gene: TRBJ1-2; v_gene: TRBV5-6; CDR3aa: CASSLAKRTGGSNYGYTF
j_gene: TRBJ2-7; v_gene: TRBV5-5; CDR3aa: CASSPLGQGPTYEQYF
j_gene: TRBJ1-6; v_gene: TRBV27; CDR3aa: CASSSIGGAYNSPLHF
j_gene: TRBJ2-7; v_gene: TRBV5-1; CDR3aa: CASSLDGQPYEQYF
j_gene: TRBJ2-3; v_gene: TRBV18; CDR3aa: CASSRQVEADTQYF
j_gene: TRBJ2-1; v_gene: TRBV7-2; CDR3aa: CASSLRGLSGGAYNEQFF
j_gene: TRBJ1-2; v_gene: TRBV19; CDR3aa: CASSLDRSGAYGYTF
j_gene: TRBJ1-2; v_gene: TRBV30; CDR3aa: CAWGSRVDYGYTF
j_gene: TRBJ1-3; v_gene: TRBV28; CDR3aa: CASSPVLSAFDYTIYF
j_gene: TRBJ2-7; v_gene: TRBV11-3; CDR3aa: CASSLTGNYDEQYF
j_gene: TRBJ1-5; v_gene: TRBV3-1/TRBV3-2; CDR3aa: CASSQDGRPSQPQHF
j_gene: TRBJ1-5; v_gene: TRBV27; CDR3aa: CASSLGDPGLWPQHF
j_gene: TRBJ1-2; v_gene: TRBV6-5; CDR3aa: CASRPGQGLSYGYTF
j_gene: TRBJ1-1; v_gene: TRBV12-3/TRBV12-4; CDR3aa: CASSRQNTEAFF
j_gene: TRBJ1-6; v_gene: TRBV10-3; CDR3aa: CAISLGQYNSPLHF
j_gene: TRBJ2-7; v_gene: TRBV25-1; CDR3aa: CASSEGYEQYF
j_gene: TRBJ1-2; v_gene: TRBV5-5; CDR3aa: CASSLGYLRHYGYTF
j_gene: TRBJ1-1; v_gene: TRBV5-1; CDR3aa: CASSLDGWGEAFF
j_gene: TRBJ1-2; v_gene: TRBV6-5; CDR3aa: CASTGDRVYGYTF
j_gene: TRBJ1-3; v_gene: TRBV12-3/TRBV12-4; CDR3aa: CASSSKNTIYF
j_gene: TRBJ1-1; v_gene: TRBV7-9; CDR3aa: CASSLPGGTEAFF
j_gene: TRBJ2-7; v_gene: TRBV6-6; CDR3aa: CASSYSIGRGGEQYF
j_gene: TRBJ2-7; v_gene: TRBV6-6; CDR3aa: CASTFAGQGFYEQYF